The clone carrying this T cell receptor beta chain is medium-sized (0.01 to 0.1%) within its sample. TCRdb reprocessed the RT-PCR reads via MiXCR and lists one record per CDR3 protein. In the table there are fewer than 5,000 distinct CDR3 sequences, approximately 7.9% of which are singletons. The sample comes from a study of immune reconstitution after stem cell transplant in scleroderma. The specimen was taken before or after autologous hematopoietic stem cell transplantation (not recorded which). This sequence originates from a male donor with systemic sclerosis.

CDR3 nucleotide sequence: TGTGCCAGCAGTTTAGTACAAACAACTAATGAAAAACTGTTTTTT. It codes for CASSLVQTTNEKLFF. V is TRBV28 and J is TRBJ1-4; D is undetermined. Trimming cost V 2 bases and J 0 bases, with 7 bases left between them. Germline V CDR1 and CDR2: MDHEN, SYDVKM. CDR3 length: 15 residues.